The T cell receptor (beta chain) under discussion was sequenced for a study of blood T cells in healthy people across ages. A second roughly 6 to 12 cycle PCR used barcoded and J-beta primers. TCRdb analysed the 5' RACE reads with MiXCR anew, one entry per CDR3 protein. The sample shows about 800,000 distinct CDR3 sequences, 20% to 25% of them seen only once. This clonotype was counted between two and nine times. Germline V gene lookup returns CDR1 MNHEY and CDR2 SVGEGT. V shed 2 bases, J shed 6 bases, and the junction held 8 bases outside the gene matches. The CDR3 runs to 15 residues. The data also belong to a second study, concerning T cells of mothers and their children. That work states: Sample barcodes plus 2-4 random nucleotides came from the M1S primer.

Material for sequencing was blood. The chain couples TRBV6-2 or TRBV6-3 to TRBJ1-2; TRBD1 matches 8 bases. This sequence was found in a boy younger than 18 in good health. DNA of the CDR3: TGTGCCAGCAGTTACCAAAGGACAGGGCTTGATGGCTACACCTTC. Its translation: CASSYQRTGLDGYTF.